One and the same sample provided the 10 T cell receptor beta chains below, sequenced in a study of blood T cell repertoires in COVID-19. Clones were sequenced by immunoSEQ multiplex PCR, and TCRdb holds only the in-frame ones, with some missing. The sample records approximately 300,000 clones, approximately 80% being singletons. Sequencing was carried out using peripheral blood. Every receptor here comes from a woman in her 50s with active or convalescent COVID-19.

The chain carries TRBV25-1 and TRBJ2-1; D is possibly TRBD1 (5 bases). The V gene lost 8 bases and the J gene lost 0 bases, with 20 bases spanning the gap. Germline V gene lookup returns CDR1 MGHDK and CDR2 SYGVNS. The CDR3 covers 17 residues. For the CDR3, the DNA is TGTGCCAGCGCCCCTAGGGCAGGGAAAGGCTCCTACAATGAGCAGTTCTTC. Its translation: CASAPRAGKGSYNEQFF. The full variable domain, completed using reference TRBV25-1 and TRBJ2-1, is EADIYQTPRYLVIGTGKKITLECSQTMGHDKMYWYQQDPGMELHLIHYSYGVNSTEKGDLSSESTVSRIRTEHFPLTLESARPSHTSQYLCASAPRAGKGSYNEQFFGPGTRLTVL.

V usage is TRBV7-2 and J usage is TRBJ2-7, with TRBD2 identical over 9 bases. In germline, CDR1 is SGHTA, CDR2 FQGNSA. V was pared by 1 base and J by 2 bases, with 0 bases of the junction left unmatched. This CDR3 has 14 residues. This CDR3 reads CASSLGLAAYEQYF. The DNA for the CDR3 is TGTGCCAGCAGCTTAGGACTAGCGGCCTACGAGCAGTACTTC.

V is TRBV28 and J is TRBJ2-1; 9 bases align to TRBD2. This CDR3 contains 20 residues. V shed 5 bases and J 0 bases; nucleotides not matched to a gene: 17. Germline lookup yields CDR1 MDHEN and CDR2 SYDVKM. The CDR3 sequence is CASSTRTGLASRSSYNEQFF. As DNA, the CDR3 is TGTGCCAGCAGTACACGAACAGGACTAGCGTCTCGGAGCTCCTACAATGAGCAGTTCTTC.

V usage is TRBV9 and J usage is TRBJ2-1, with 7 bases that match TRBD2. Trimming took 4 bases from V and 9 from J; bases not matched to a gene: 10. The CDR3 runs 14 residues. Germline CDR1 reads SGDLS; CDR2 reads YYNGEE. This CDR3 is CASSPGETSSEQFF. The CDR3, as DNA: TGTGCCAGCAGCCCCGGGGAGACTAGCTCTGAGCAGTTCTTC.

The gene calls are TRBV18 and TRBJ2-3, with TRBD1 matching 8 bases. This CDR3 comprises 16 residues. With 5 bases clipped from V and 0 bases from J, the junction kept 7 bases outside the gene matches. CDR1 and CDR2 from the germline V gene are KGHSH and LQKENI. The CDR3 reads CASSTWTGTSTDTQYF. CDR3 bases: TGTGCCAGCTCAACTTGGACAGGGACAAGCACAGATACGCAGTATTTT. Based on the CDR3 plus reference TRBV18 and TRBJ2-3, the full variable domain is NAGVMQNPRHLVRRRGQEARLRCSPMKGHSHVYWYRQLPEEGLKFMVYLQKENIIDESGMPKERFSAEFPKEGPSILRIQQVVRGDSAAYFCASSTWTGTSTDTQYFGPGTRLTVL.

The CDR3 spells CASSETRRGTDTQYF. The CDR3 DNA reads TGTGCCAGCAGTGAAACTCGAAGGGGTACAGATACGCAGTATTTT. The chain couples TRBV7-2 to TRBJ2-3; perhaps TRBD1 as D (5 bases). Trimming left V 6 bases short and J 3 bases short, with 16 bases between. CDR1 is SGHTA, CDR2 FQGNSA, per germline. The CDR3 runs 15 residues.

CDR3 sequence (DNA): TGCAGCGTTGAAGGCGGTAATGAGCAGTTCTTC. Its protein is CSVEGGNEQFF. This chain joins TRBV29-1 and TRBJ2-1; D is ambiguous. This CDR3 spans 11 amino acids. Germline lookup yields CDR1 SQVTM and CDR2 ANQGSEA. Trimming shortened V by 1 base and J by 7 bases, and 5 bases separated the two germline ends.

The V call is TRBV18, the J call TRBJ1-5; TRBD1 matches at 7 bases. The length of the CDR3 is 14 residues. Germline assignment: CDR1 KGHSH and CDR2 LQKENI. The ends lost 4 bases at V and 4 bases at J; junction bases unmatched: 4. The CDR3 nucleotides read TGTGCCAGCTCACGGGACAGCAGTAATCAGCCCCAGCATTTT. Translation: CASSRDSSNQPQHF.

V gene TRBV9 combines with J gene TRBJ2-7; D gene ambiguous. Germline V gene lookup returns CDR1 SGDLS and CDR2 YYNGEE. With 0 bases removed from V and 0 bases from J, the gap between germline ends came to 10 bases. This CDR3 region has 15 residues. The CDR3 spells CASSVGSASSYEQYF. The CDR3 DNA is TGTGCCAGCAGCGTAGGAAGCGCAAGCTCCTACGAGCAGTACTTC.

The chain has TRBV29-1 and TRBJ2-1; 9 bases are a match to TRBD1. V gave up 7 bases and J gave up 4 bases; unmatched junction bases: 5. CDR1 and CDR2 from the germline V gene are SQVTM and ANQGSEA. The CDR3 extends over 13 amino acids. CDR3 sequence: CSADRGTYNEQFF. The CDR3 DNA follows: TGCAGCGCCGACAGGGGGACTTACAATGAGCAGTTCTTC.